These 2 T cell receptor beta chains came from one sample sequenced in a study of shared clonotypes between healthy human individuals. The assay was immunoSEQ multiplex PCR, and TCRdb's table has in-frame clones only and misses some. The sample includes hundreds of thousands of clones, 90% to 97% of them seen just once. Sequencing used naive CD4+ T cells sorted from blood. Sample subset: CD45RA+ positively selected. These receptors originate from a woman aged 30 to 39 in good health.

This clone was picked up one time. V is TRBV11-2 and J is TRBJ2-7, with 11 positions matching TRBD2. Trimming removed 4 bases from V and 6 bases from J; junction bases left unmatched: 8. Germline-derived CDR1 and CDR2 are SGHAT and FQNNGV. The CDR3 length is 15 residues. CDR3: CASSSPSGRYSEQYF. The CDR3 DNA follows: TGTGCCAGCAGCTCCCCTAGCGGGAGGTATTCCGAGCAGTACTTC.

The chain is built from TRBV4-2 and TRBJ2-5; the match to TRBD2 covers 11 bases. The DNA end is a closer match to TRBJ2-7, so the J assignment may be wrong. The germline V gene has CDR1 LGHNA and CDR2 YNFKEQ. CDR3 length: 17 amino acids. The CDR3 nucleotides read TGTGCCAGCAGCCAAGAATCACTAGCGGGAGTGGAACGCGAGCAGTACTTC. This encodes CASSQESLAGVEREQYF.